This TCR beta chain comes out of a study of shared T cell receptors in the human thymus. Germline CDR1 reads SGDLS; CDR2 reads YYNGEE. The V gene lost 4 bases and the J gene lost 8 bases, with 18 bases spanning the gap. The CDR3 has 15 residues. Sequencing was performed with immunoSEQ multiplex PCR; in TCRdb, only in-frame clones are kept and a portion is missing. The sample has hundreds of thousands of clones, over 75% seen once; the top ten hold more than 0.008%. This same sample was also taken into another study, of human thymus T cells. That work adds: Thymic resections from corrective heart surgery supplied the tissue.

This chain joins TRBV9 and TRBJ1-4; D perhaps matches TRBD1 (6 bases). The sequencing sample was made of thymocytes. The receptor comes from a girl under three years old with a congenital heart defect. The CDR3 here is CASSSKDSATEKLFF. In DNA form, the CDR3 reads TGTGCCAGCAGCTCGAAGGACAGTGCAACAGAAAAACTGTTTTTT.